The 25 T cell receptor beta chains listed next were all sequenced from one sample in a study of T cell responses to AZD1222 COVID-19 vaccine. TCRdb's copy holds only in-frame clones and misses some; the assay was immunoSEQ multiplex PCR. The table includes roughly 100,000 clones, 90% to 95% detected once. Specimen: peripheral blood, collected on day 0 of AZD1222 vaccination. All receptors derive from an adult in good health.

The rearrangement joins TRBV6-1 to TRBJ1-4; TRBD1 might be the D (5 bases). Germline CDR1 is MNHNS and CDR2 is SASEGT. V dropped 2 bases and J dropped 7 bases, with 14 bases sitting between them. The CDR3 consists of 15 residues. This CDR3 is CASSEIGGGAEKLFF. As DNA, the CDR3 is TGTGCCAGCAGTGAAATCGGGGGTGGGGCTGAAAAACTGTTTTTT.

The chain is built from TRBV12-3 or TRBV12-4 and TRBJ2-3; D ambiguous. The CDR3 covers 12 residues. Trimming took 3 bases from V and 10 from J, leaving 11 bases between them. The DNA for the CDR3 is TGTGCCAGCAGTTTTTCTCTAGAGCCGCAGTATTTT. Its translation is CASSFSLEPQYF.

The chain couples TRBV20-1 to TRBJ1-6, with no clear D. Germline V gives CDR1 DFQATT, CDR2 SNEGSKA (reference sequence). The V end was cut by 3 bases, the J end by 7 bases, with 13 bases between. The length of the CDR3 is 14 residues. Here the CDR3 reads CSASAQPRNSPLHF. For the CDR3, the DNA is TGCAGTGCTAGTGCACAGCCTAGGAATTCACCCCTCCACTTT.

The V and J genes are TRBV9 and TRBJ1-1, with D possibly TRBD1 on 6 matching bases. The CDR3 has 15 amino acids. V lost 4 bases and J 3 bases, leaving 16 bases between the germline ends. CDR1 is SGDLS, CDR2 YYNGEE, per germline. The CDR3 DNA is TGTGCCAGCAGCATGCAAGGGGGAGTAGACACTGAAGCTTTCTTT. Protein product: CASSMQGGVDTEAFF.

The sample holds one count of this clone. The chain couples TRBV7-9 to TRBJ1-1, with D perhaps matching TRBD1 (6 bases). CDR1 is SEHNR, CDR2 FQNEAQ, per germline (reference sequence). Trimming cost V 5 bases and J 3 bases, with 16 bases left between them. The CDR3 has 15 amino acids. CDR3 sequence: CASSPLQGLDTEAFF. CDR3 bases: TGTGCCAGCAGCCCGTTACAGGGTTTAGACACTGAAGCTTTCTTT.

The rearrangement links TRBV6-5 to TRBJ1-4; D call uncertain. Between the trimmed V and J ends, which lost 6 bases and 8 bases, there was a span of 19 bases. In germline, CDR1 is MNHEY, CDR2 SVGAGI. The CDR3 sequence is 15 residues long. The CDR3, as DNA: TGTGCCAGCAGCCAAGGACGAACATGGGTCGAAAAACTGTTTTTT. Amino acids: CASSQGRTWVEKLFF.

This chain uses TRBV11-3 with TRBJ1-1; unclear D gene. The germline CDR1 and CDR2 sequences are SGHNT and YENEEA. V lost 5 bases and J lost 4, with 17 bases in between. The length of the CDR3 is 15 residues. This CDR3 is CASSLETAGFTEAFF. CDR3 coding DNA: TGTGCCAGCAGCCTCGAAACCGCCGGGTTCACTGAAGCTTTCTTT. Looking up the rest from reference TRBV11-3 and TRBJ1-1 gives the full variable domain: EAGVVQSPRYKIIEKKQPVAFWCNPISGHNTLYWYLQNLGQGPELLIRYENEEAVDDSQLPKDRFSAERLKGVDSTLKIQPAELGDSAVYLCASSLETAGFTEAFFGQGTRLTVV.

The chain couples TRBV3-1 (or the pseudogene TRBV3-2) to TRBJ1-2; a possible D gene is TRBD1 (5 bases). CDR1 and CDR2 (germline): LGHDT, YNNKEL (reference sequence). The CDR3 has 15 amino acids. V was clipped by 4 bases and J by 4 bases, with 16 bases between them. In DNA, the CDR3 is TGTGCCAGCAGCCCATGGGACCGGGTTTTCTATGGCTACACCTTC. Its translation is CASSPWDRVFYGYTF.

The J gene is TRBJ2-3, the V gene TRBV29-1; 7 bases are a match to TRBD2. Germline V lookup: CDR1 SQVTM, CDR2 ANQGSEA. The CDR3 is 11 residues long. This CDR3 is CRAQAGNTQYF. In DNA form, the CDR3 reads TGCAGGGCGCAAGCGGGAAATACGCAGTATTTT.

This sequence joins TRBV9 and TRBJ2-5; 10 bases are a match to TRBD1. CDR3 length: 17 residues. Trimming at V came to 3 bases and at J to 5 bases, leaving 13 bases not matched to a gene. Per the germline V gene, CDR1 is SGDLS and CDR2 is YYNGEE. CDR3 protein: CASSGGGQGNIVETQYF. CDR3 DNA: TGTGCCAGCAGCGGTGGGGGACAGGGGAATATCGTGGAGACCCAGTACTTC.

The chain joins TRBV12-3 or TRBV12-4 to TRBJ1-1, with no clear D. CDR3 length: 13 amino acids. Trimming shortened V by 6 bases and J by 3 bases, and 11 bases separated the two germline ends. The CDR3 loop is CASSPHADTEAFF. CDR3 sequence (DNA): TGTGCCAGCAGCCCCCATGCGGACACTGAAGCTTTCTTT.

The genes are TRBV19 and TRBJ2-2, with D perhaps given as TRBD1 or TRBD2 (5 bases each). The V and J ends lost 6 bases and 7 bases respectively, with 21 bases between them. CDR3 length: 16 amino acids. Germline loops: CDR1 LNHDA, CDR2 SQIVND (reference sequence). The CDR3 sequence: CASRYGTPPSNGELFF. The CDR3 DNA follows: TGTGCCAGTAGGTACGGGACCCCCCCTTCAAACGGGGAGCTGTTTTTT.

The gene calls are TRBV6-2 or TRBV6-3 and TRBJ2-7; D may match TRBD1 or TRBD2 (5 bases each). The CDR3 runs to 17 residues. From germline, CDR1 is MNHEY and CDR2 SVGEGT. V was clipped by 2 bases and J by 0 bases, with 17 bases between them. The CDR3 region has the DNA TGTGCCAGCAGTTACGTCCAGGGAGTAGTAAGCTCCTACGAGCAGTACTTC. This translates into CASSYVQGVVSSYEQYF.

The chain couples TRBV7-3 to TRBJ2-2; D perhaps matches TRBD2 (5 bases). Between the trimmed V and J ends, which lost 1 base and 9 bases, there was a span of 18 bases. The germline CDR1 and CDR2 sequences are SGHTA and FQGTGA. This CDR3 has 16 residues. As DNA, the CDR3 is TGTGCCAGCAGCTTAAGAAGAGGGAAAATTCACCGGGAGCTGTTTTTT. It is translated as CASSLRRGKIHRELFF.

CDR3 residues: CASSARSGYTIYF. The CDR3 coding sequence is TGTGCCAGCAGCGCCAGATCGGGTTACACCATATATTTT. This chain uses TRBV9 with TRBJ1-3; D is uncertain. In germline, CDR1 is SGDLS, CDR2 YYNGEE. There are 13 residues in the CDR3. V was pared by 3 bases and J by 8 bases, with 12 bases between.

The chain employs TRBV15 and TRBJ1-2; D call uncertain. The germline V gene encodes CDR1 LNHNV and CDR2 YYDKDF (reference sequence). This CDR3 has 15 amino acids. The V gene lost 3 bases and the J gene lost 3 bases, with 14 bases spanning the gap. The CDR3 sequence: CATSSSGVQYYGYTF. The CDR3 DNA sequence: TGTGCCACCAGCAGCTCCGGGGTGCAGTACTATGGCTACACCTTC.

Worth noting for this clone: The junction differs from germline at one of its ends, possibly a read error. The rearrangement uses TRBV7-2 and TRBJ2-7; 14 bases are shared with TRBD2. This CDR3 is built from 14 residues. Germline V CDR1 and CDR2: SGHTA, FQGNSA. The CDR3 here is CASSRGTSGGLGNF. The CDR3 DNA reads TGTGCCAGCAGCCGGGGGACTAGCGGGGGCCTAGGGAACTTC.

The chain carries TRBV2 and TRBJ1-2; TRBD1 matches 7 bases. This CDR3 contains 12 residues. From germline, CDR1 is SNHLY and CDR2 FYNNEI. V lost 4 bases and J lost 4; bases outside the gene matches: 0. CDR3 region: CASSGDSYGYTF. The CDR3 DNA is TGTGCCAGCAGTGGGGACAGCTATGGCTACACCTTC.

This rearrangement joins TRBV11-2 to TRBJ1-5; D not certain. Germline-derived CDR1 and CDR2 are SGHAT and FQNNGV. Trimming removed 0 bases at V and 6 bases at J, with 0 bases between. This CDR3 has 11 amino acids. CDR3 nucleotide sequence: TGTGCCAGCAGCTTAGATCAGCCCCAGCATTTT. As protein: CASSLDQPQHF.

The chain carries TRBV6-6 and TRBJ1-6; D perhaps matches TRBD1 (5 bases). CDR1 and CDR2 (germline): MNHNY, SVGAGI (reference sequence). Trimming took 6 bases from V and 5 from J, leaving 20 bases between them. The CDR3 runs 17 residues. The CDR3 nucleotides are TGTGCCAGCAGCCGACCATGGCGGGGCGCAGATAATTCACCCCTCCACTTT. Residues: CASSRPWRGADNSPLHF.

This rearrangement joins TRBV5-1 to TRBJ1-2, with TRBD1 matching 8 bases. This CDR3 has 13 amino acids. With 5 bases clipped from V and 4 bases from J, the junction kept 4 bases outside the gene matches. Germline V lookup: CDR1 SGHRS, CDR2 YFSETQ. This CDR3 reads CASSRDRGYGYTF. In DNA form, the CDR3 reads TGCGCCAGCAGTAGAGACAGGGGCTATGGCTACACCTTC. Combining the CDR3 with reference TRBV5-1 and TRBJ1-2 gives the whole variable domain KAGVTQTPRYLIKTRGQQVTLSCSPISGHRSVSWYQQTPGQGLQFLFEYFSETQRNKGNFPGRFSGRQFSNSRSEMNVSTLELGDSALYLCASSRDRGYGYTFGSGTRLTVV.

CDR3 amino acids: CASSHQGNEQFF. CDR3 nucleotide sequence: TGTGCCAGCAGCCACCAAGGGAATGAGCAGTTCTTC. This sequence joins TRBV4-2 and TRBJ2-1; D not resolved. Germline V gene sequence: CDR1 LGHNA, CDR2 YNFKEQ. The V end was cut by 3 bases, the J end by 7 bases, with 7 bases between. This CDR3 contains 12 residues.

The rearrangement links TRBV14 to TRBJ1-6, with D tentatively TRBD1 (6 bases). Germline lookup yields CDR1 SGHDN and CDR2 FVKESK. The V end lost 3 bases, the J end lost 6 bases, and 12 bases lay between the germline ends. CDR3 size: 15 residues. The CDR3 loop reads CASSHPGQFNSPLHF. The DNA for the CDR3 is TGTGCCAGCAGCCATCCCGGACAGTTTAATTCACCCCTCCACTTT. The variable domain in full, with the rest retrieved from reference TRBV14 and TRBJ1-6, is EAGVTQFPSHSVIEKGQTVTLRCDPISGHDNLYWYRRVMGKEIKFLLHFVKESKQDESGMPNNRFLAERTGGTYSTLKVQPAELEDSGVYFCASSHPGQFNSPLHFGNGTRLTVT.

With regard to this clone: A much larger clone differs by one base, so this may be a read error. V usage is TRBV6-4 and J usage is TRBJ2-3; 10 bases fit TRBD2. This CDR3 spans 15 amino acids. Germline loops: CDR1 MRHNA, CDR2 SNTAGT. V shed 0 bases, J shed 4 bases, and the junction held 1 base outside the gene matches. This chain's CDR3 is CASSDSTSGPDTQYF. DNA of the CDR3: TGTGCCAGCAGTGACTCGACTAGCGGGCCAGATACGCAGTATTTT.

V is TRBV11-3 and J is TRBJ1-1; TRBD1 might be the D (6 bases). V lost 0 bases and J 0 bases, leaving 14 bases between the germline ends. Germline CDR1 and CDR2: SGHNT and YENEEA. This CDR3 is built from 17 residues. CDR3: CASSLDLSGAVNTEAFF. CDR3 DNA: TGTGCCAGCAGCTTAGATCTGTCGGGGGCGGTGAACACTGAAGCTTTCTTT.